The rows below give T cell receptor beta chains drawn from one sample of a study of blood T cell repertoires in COVID-19. This table comes from immunoSEQ multiplex PCR, and its TCRdb copy is limited to in-frame clones, with some not included. This sample has around 380,000 clones; around 87% occur once, and the top ten carry 1.3%. The sample consisted of PBMCs or T cells enriched from blood (not recorded which). These receptors originate from a man aged 25 to 45 who had recovered from COVID-19. CDR3s include the opening cysteine and the closing phenylalanine or tryptophan. Each record gives: V gene, clone size, J gene, D gene, CDR3 length, CDR3 protein, CDR3 DNA. A D gene is named only where the DNA matches it firmly. Only part of the rows carry a size: once, few, many, or a class if the clone is expanded.

v_gene: TRBV19; abundance: -; j_gene: TRBJ2-1; d_gene: -; len: 16; CDR3aa: CASSIDLGGSYNEQFF; CDR3nt: TGTGCCAGTAGTATAGATCTAGGGGGCTCCTACAATGAGCAGTTCTTC
v_gene: TRBV7-2; abundance: few; j_gene: TRBJ2-5; d_gene: TRBD1; len: 15; CDR3aa: CASTARQGNQETQYF; CDR3nt: TGTGCCAGCACCGCGCGACAGGGCAACCAAGAGACCCAGTACTTC
v_gene: TRBV5-1; abundance: -; j_gene: TRBJ1-6; d_gene: -; len: 14; CDR3aa: CASSEGQGRTPLHF; CDR3nt: TGCGCCAGCAGCGAAGGCCAGGGCCGTACTCCCCTCCACTTT
v_gene: TRBV28; abundance: -; j_gene: TRBJ1-4; d_gene: -; len: 15; CDR3aa: CASSLAGPSNEKLFF; CDR3nt: TGTGCCAGCAGCTTAGCGGGACCGAGTAATGAAAAACTGTTTTTT
v_gene: TRBV6-5; abundance: -; j_gene: TRBJ2-3; d_gene: -; len: 13; CDR3aa: CASRAPSTDTQYF; CDR3nt: TGTGCCAGCAGGGCCCCGAGCACAGATACGCAGTATTTT
v_gene: TRBV6-5; abundance: once; j_gene: TRBJ1-6; d_gene: TRBD1; len: 14; CDR3aa: CASRIDRGNSPLHF; CDR3nt: TGTGCCAGCAGGATAGACAGGGGAAATTCACCCCTCCACTTT
v_gene: TRBV10-3; abundance: -; j_gene: TRBJ2-7; d_gene: -; len: 12; CDR3aa: CAISVGGYEQYF; CDR3nt: TGTGCCATCAGTGTTGGCGGTTACGAGCAGTACTTC
v_gene: TRBV6-5; abundance: -; j_gene: TRBJ2-7; d_gene: TRBD1; len: 15; CDR3aa: CASSYSGQGPYEQYF; CDR3nt: TGTGCCAGCAGTTACTCGGGACAGGGTCCCTACGAGCAGTACTTC
v_gene: TRBV7-9; abundance: -; j_gene: TRBJ1-1; d_gene: -; len: 13; CDR3aa: CASSLGPDYEAFF; CDR3nt: TGTGCCAGCAGCTTAGGGCCAGACTATGAAGCTTTCTTT
v_gene: TRBV5-1; abundance: -; j_gene: TRBJ1-2; d_gene: -; len: 14; CDR3aa: CASSPVPGVSGYTF; CDR3nt: TGCGCCAGCAGCCCCGTTCCGGGGGTTAGTGGCTACACCTTC
v_gene: TRBV7-2; abundance: -; j_gene: TRBJ1-4; d_gene: TRBD1; len: 14; CDR3aa: CASSLRQGNEKLFF; CDR3nt: TGTGCCAGCAGCTTACGACAGGGGAATGAAAAACTGTTTTTT
v_gene: TRBV5-1; abundance: few; j_gene: TRBJ1-6; d_gene: -; len: 15; CDR3aa: CASSLQGPMDSPLHF; CDR3nt: TGCGCCAGCTCCCTCCAGGGCCCCATGGATTCACCCCTCCACTTT
v_gene: TRBV7-9; abundance: -; j_gene: TRBJ1-3; d_gene: -; len: 17; CDR3aa: CASSLFTGLHSGNTIYF; CDR3nt: TGTGCCAGCAGCTTGTTTACGGGACTCCATTCTGGAAACACCATATATTTT
v_gene: TRBV4-3; abundance: -; j_gene: TRBJ2-1; d_gene: TRBD1; len: 16; CDR3aa: CASSQDRQGSYNEQFF; CDR3nt: TGCGCCAGCAGCCAAGACCGACAGGGGTCCTACAATGAGCAGTTCTTC
v_gene: TRBV9; abundance: once; j_gene: TRBJ2-5; d_gene: TRBD2; len: 16; CDR3aa: CASSPGLAGVQETQYF; CDR3nt: TGTGCCAGCAGCCCCGGACTAGCGGGGGTCCAAGAGACCCAGTACTTC
v_gene: TRBV29-1; abundance: few; j_gene: TRBJ2-7; d_gene: TRBD2; len: 14; CDR3aa: CSVEIPSGLYEQYF; CDR3nt: TGCAGCGTTGAGATACCTAGCGGTCTATACGAGCAGTACTTC
v_gene: TRBV5-1; abundance: -; j_gene: TRBJ2-3; d_gene: -; len: 15; CDR3aa: CASSLDRSRTDTQYF; CDR3nt: TGCGCCAGCAGCTTAGACAGGAGCCGCACAGATACGCAGTATTTT
v_gene: TRBV19; abundance: once; j_gene: TRBJ1-6; d_gene: TRBD1; len: 15; CDR3aa: CASSTTGGAPSPLHF; CDR3nt: TGTGCCAGTAGTACGACAGGGGGCGCACCGTCACCCCTCCACTTT
v_gene: TRBV28; abundance: -; j_gene: TRBJ1-1; d_gene: TRBD1; len: 17; CDR3aa: CASSSLTGTGANTEAFF; CDR3nt: TGTGCCAGCAGTTCATTGACCGGGACAGGGGCGAACACTGAAGCTTTCTTT
v_gene: TRBV10-3; abundance: -; j_gene: TRBJ1-6; d_gene: -; len: 15; CDR3aa: CAIQGNRSYNSPLHF; CDR3nt: TGTGCCATCCAGGGGAATCGGTCCTATAATTCACCCCTCCACTTT
v_gene: TRBV15; abundance: -; j_gene: TRBJ2-3; d_gene: TRBD1; len: 19; CDR3aa: CATSPRRGQGGSRTDTQYF; CDR3nt: TGTGCCACCAGCCCTCGGAGGGGACAGGGCGGCTCTAGGACAGATACGCAGTATTTT
v_gene: TRBV5-4; abundance: -; j_gene: TRBJ1-1; d_gene: -; len: 13; CDR3aa: CASSSPSRPEAFF; CDR3nt: TGTGCCAGCAGCTCCCCTAGCCGTCCTGAAGCTTTCTTT
v_gene: TRBV29-1; abundance: -; j_gene: TRBJ1-2; d_gene: TRBD1; len: 13; CDR3aa: CSVDRGRGYGYTF; CDR3nt: TGCAGCGTCGACAGGGGGCGAGGTTATGGCTACACCTTC
v_gene: TRBV3-1/TRBV3-2; abundance: -; j_gene: TRBJ2-5; d_gene: -; len: 13; CDR3aa: CASSPRGEETQYF; CDR3nt: TGTGCCAGCAGTCCCAGGGGAGAAGAGACCCAGTACTTC
v_gene: TRBV11-2; abundance: -; j_gene: TRBJ1-1; d_gene: -; len: 15; CDR3aa: CASSLAGGANTEAFF; CDR3nt: TGTGCCAGCAGCTTAGCCGGCGGGGCGAACACTGAAGCTTTCTTT
v_gene: TRBV27; abundance: -; j_gene: TRBJ1-3; d_gene: -; len: 18; CDR3aa: CASSLWGDPTLSGNTIYF; CDR3nt: TGTGCCAGCAGTTTATGGGGGGACCCAACCCTCTCTGGAAACACCATATATTTT
v_gene: TRBV9; abundance: few; j_gene: TRBJ1-6; d_gene: TRBD1; len: 14; CDR3aa: CASSAGQNNSPLHF; CDR3nt: TGTGCCAGCAGCGCGGGACAGAATAATTCACCCCTCCACTTT
v_gene: TRBV27; abundance: once; j_gene: TRBJ1-1; d_gene: TRBD1; len: 15; CDR3aa: CASRLIQRGLGEAFF; CDR3nt: TGTGCCAGCAGGTTAATCCAAAGGGGGCTGGGTGAAGCTTTCTTT
v_gene: TRBV12-5; abundance: -; j_gene: TRBJ2-7; d_gene: TRBD2; len: 15; CDR3aa: CASGFASGGSYEQYF; CDR3nt: TGTGCTAGTGGTTTCGCTAGCGGGGGCTCCTACGAGCAGTACTTC
v_gene: TRBV6-5; abundance: -; j_gene: TRBJ1-2; d_gene: TRBD1; len: 12; CDR3aa: CASRSTGGGYTF; CDR3nt: TGTGCCAGCAGATCGACAGGGGGAGGCTACACCTTC
v_gene: TRBV13; abundance: -; j_gene: TRBJ2-1; d_gene: TRBD2; len: 13; CDR3aa: CAGEWRGAHEQFF; CDR3nt: TGTGCCGGAGAGTGGCGGGGGGCCCATGAGCAGTTCTTC
v_gene: TRBV2; abundance: -; j_gene: TRBJ2-4; d_gene: -; len: 15; CDR3aa: CASSDTGLAKNIQYF; CDR3nt: TGTGCCAGCAGTGATACAGGGTTAGCCAAAAACATTCAGTACTTC
v_gene: TRBV6-5; abundance: -; j_gene: TRBJ2-7; d_gene: -; len: 14; CDR3aa: CASSQLPSSYEQYF; CDR3nt: TGTGCCAGCAGCCAACTACCGAGCTCCTACGAGCAGTACTTC